This T cell receptor (beta chain) was retrieved from a study of T cell responses to AZD1222 COVID-19 vaccine. Regarding the study as a whole: Sampling that yielded the repertoires occurred only after the peak T cell response.

In germline, CDR1 is SGHTS, CDR2 YDEGEE. This CDR3 spans 14 amino acids. Trimming cost V 4 bases and J 2 bases; bases outside gene matches: 4. Sequenced by immunoSEQ multiplex PCR; TCRdb stores in-frame clones only, minus some. The profile shows around 85,000 clones, about 90% of them singletons. To note about this clone: The target antigen is unknown.

This sample comprised peripheral blood, obtained 28 days after the second AZD1222 dose. The chain combines TRBV5-8 with TRBJ1-2, with 8 positions matching TRBD1. The sequence was collected from an adult who received the AZD1222 COVID-19 vaccine. Here the CDR3 DNA reads TGTGCCAGCAGCAACAGGGGGATCAACTATGGCTACACCTTC. Translation: CASSNRGINYGYTF.